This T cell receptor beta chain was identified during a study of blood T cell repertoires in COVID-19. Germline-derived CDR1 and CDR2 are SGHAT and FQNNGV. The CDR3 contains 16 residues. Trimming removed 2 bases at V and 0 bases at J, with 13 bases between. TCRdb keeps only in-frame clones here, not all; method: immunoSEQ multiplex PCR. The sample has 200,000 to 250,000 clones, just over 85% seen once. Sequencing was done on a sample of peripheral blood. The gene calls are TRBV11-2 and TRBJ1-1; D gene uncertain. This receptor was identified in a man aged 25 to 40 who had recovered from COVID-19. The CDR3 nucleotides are TGTGCCAGCAGCTTATTGTATGGGGAGGTGAACACTGAAGCTTTCTTT. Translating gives CASSLLYGEVNTEAFF.